Listed below are T cell receptor beta chains from one sample, sequenced in a study of cytomegalovirus exposure and HLA in healthy donors. Assay: immunoSEQ multiplex PCR; the TCRdb copy retains only in-frame clones and omits some. This sample has some 120,000 clones, with 80% found just once. The material sequenced was PBMCs. The receptors here all came from a male donor in good health and CMV-seronegative. CDR3s include the opening cysteine and the closing phenylalanine or tryptophan. Fields, in order: V gene, D gene, J gene, clone size, CDR3 protein, CDR3 DNA. A D gene is named only where the DNA matches it firmly. A row's size may be missing; if present it is once, few, many or a size class.

TRBV5-1	TRBD1	TRBJ2-4	.	CASSTGGSGNSQYF	TGCGCCAGCTCGACAGGGGGAAGCGGAAACAGTCAGTACTTC
TRBV7-9	TRBD1	TRBJ2-7	.	CSSSLGQGPSSYEQYF	TGTTCCAGCAGCTTGGGACAGGGCCCCAGCTCCTACGAGCAGTACTTC
TRBV2	TRBD2	TRBJ2-2	.	CASSGPGLEYPGELFF	TGTGCCAGCAGTGGACCGGGACTAGAGTATCCCGGGGAGCTGTTTTTT
TRBV25-1	.	TRBJ1-4	.	CASSPQVGEKLFF	TGTGCCAGCAGCCCCCAGGTTGGGGAAAAACTGTTTTTT
TRBV28	.	TRBJ1-1	.	CAITPSGNTEAFF	TGTGCCATAACGCCGTCCGGGAACACTGAAGCTTTCTTT
TRBV9	TRBD2	TRBJ2-2	once	CASSVGLAGGNTGELFF	TGTGCCAGCAGCGTAGGACTAGCGGGGGGGAACACCGGGGAGCTGTTTTTT
TRBV6-1	.	TRBJ2-7	.	CASLSGGDFYEQYF	TGTGCCAGCCTATCCGGCGGGGACTTTTACGAGCAGTACTTC
TRBV7-9	TRBD1	TRBJ2-7	once	CASSGDRGSSYEQYF	TGTGCCAGCAGCGGAGACAGGGGGTCGTCCTACGAGCAGTACTTC
TRBV25-1	TRBD1	TRBJ2-2	few	CASSGTGAGELFF	TGTGCCAGCTCCGGGACAGGCGCCGGGGAGCTGTTTTTT
TRBV27	.	TRBJ1-5	.	CASRAGVNQPQHF	TGTGCCAGCAGGGCAGGGGTAAATCAGCCCCAGCATTTT
TRBV5-4	.	TRBJ1-1	.	CASSLRRERNTEAFF	TGTGCCAGCAGCTTGAGGAGGGAACGGAACACTGAAGCTTTCTTT
TRBV7-2	TRBD2	TRBJ2-3	.	CASSGSGTSGRSTDTQYF	TGTGCCAGCAGCGGATCCGGGACTAGCGGCAGGAGCACAGATACGCAGTATTTT
TRBV28	.	TRBJ2-7	.	CASSPGYEQYF	TGTGCCAGCAGTCCGGGATACGAGCAGTACTTC
TRBV7-9	.	TRBJ1-1	.	CASSSSGVEGEAFF	TGTGCCAGCAGCTCGTCGGGGGTGGAGGGTGAAGCTTTCTTT
TRBV30	.	TRBJ2-7	.	CAWSVGGRTYEQYF	TGTGCCTGGAGTGTTGGCGGCCGAACCTACGAGCAGTACTTC
TRBV28	.	TRBJ2-6	.	CASSFPGSGANGLTF	TGTGCCAGCAGTTTCCCCGGCTCTGGGGCCAACGGCCTGACTTTC
TRBV7-2	TRBD1	TRBJ1-2	.	CASSARGAYGYTF	TGTGCCAGCAGCGCCAGGGGGGCCTATGGCTACACCTTC